This T cell receptor (beta chain) stems from a study of blood T cell repertoires in COVID-19. Background on the study: From the United States, Italy and Spain came samples of acute and convalescent COVID-19.

The V end lost 5 bases, the J end lost 5 bases, and 9 bases lay between the germline ends. CDR3 length: 12 amino acids. In the authors' methods: From reference gene primer amplification, estimates of nucleated cell counts were derived. Repertoires were generated with immunoSEQ multiplex PCR, while TCRdb's copy carries only in-frame clones and drops some. Clonal size and the V and J genes are those of that table, whereas D and trimming came from the DNA. The sample comprises under 250,000 clones, about 89% of which are singletons, and 4% to 5.5% rests with the top ten. The clonotype originates from a woman aged 40 to 55 with acute or convalescent COVID-19. The sequencing input was peripheral blood. The V gene is TRBV12-3 or TRBV12-4, the J gene TRBJ1-1; D might be TRBD1 (6 bases). CDR3 region: CASSPTGTEAFF. Written as DNA, the CDR3 is TGTGCCAGCAGTCCGACAGGAACTGAAGCTTTCTTT.